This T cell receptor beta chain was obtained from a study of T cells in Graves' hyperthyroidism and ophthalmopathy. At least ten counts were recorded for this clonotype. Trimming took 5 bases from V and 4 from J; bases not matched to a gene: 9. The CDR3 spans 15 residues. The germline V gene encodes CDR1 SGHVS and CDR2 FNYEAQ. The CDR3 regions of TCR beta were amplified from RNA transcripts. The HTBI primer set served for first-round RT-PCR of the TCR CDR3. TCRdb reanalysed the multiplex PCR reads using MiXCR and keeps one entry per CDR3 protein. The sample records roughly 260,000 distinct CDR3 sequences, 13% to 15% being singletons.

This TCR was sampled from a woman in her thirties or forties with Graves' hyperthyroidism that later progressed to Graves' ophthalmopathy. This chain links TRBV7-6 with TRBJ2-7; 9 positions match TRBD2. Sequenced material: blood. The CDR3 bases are TGTGCCAGCAGCCAAGGTGGCGGGAGGGAATACGAGCAGTACTTC. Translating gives CASSQGGGREYEQYF.